Presented here are 24 T cell receptor beta chains from one specimen sequenced in a study of T-cell reconstitution after alpha-beta-depleted transplantation in children. The authors prepared the TCRbeta library with unique molecular identifiers. TCRdb called the PCR reads again in MiXCR, with one record for every CDR3 protein. The sample carries about 370,000 distinct CDR3 sequences, just over 20% recorded once. Sample: PBMCs from the stem cell graft donor, taken from the stem cell graft. The receptors derive from a human donor who donated a stem cell graft to a child with acute myeloid leukemia.

The chain has TRBV2 and TRBJ2-1, with 8 positions matching TRBD2. CDR1 is SNHLY and CDR2 is FYNNEI in the germline V gene. The length of the CDR3 is 13 residues. V trimming: 3 bases; J trimming: 6 bases; junction bases outside the gene matches: 1. The CDR3 coding sequence is TGTGCCAGCAGTGACACTAGCGGCAATGAGCAGTTCTTC. Translating gives CASSDTSGNEQFF.

The chain is built from TRBV20-1 and TRBJ2-7; 11 positions agree with TRBD2. Unmatched junction bases numbered 8, after V lost 0 bases and J lost 7 bases. This CDR3 is built from 15 residues. Germline-derived CDR1 and CDR2 are DFQATT and SNEGSKA (reference sequence). The chain's CDR3 is CSARDIELAGVEQYF. The CDR3 coding sequence is TGCAGTGCTAGAGATATTGAACTAGCGGGAGTAGAGCAGTACTTC.

V and J are TRBV28 and TRBJ2-7; D is possibly TRBD1 (8 bases). The CDR3 has 15 residues. V was pared by 1 base and J by 6 bases, with 16 bases between. The germline gives CDR1 MDHEN, CDR2 SYDVKM. CDR3 bases: TGTGCCAGCAGTTTATCATTACAGGGGGGGGGCGAGCAGTACTTC. This translates into CASSLSLQGGGEQYF.

The chain combines TRBV24-1 with TRBJ2-5; D possibly corresponds to TRBD1 (5 bases). CDR3 length equals 14 residues. Trimming pared 3 bases from V and 2 bases from J, leaving 9 bases between. Looked up from germline, CDR1 is KGHDR and CDR2 is SFDVKD. The CDR3 coding sequence is TGTGCCACCAGTGATCACCAGGGTCAAGAGACCCAGTACTTC. It translates to CATSDHQGQETQYF.

There are many counts of this clonotype. The CDR3 here is CASSFTGTSGIGEQFF. The CDR3, as DNA: TGTGCCAGCAGTTTTACCGGGACTAGCGGGATCGGTGAGCAGTTCTTC. The chain joins TRBV27 to TRBJ2-1; 13 nucleotides match TRBD2. Germline CDR1 reads MNHEY; CDR2 reads SMNVEV (reference sequence). CDR3 length: 16 amino acids. The trim removed 3 bases at V and 9 bases at J, leaving 8 bases unmatched.

This clonotype has ten or more counts. The V and J genes are TRBV29-1 and TRBJ1-5; weak D call: TRBD1 (5 bases). The CDR3 extends over 12 amino acids. Trimming pared 4 bases from V and 4 bases from J, leaving 8 bases between. Germline V gives CDR1 SQVTM, CDR2 ANQGSEA. The CDR3 loop is CSVAGYNQPQHF. CDR3 nucleotide sequence: TGCAGCGTTGCAGGGTATAATCAGCCCCAGCATTTT.

This clonotype was counted a few times. V and J are TRBV7-9 and TRBJ2-7, with D uncertain. This CDR3 is built from 14 residues. Trimming removed 3 bases at V and 1 base at J, with 10 bases between. The germline V gene encodes CDR1 SEHNR and CDR2 FQNEAQ (reference sequence). The CDR3 is CASSFGAGSYEQYF. The CDR3 DNA reads as TGTGCCAGCAGCTTCGGCGCAGGTTCCTACGAGCAGTACTTC.

The chain links TRBV4-2 to TRBJ2-5; D is uncertain. CDR1 LGHNA and CDR2 YNFKEQ come from the germline V gene. The CDR3 sequence is 16 residues long. Trimming left V 4 bases short and J 1 base short, with 16 bases between. CDR3 nucleotide sequence: TGTGCCAGCAGCCGACTTAGCTCGGACCCCCAAGAGACCCAGTACTTC. It codes for CASSRLSSDPQETQYF.

The CDR3 spells CASMGPEAFF. The CDR3 bases are TGCGCCAGCATGGGGCCCGAAGCTTTCTTT. V is TRBV10-2 and J is TRBJ1-1, with D maybe TRBD1 (5 bases). The CDR3 contains 10 residues. The germline V and J ends were trimmed by 7 bases and 8 bases, with 8 bases remaining between them. Germline V CDR1 and CDR2: WSHSY, SAAADI.

The chain employs TRBV12-3 or TRBV12-4 and TRBJ2-7; TRBD2 matches 9 bases. V lost 8 bases to trimming and J lost 6 bases; unmatched junction nucleotides: 8. This CDR3 spans 13 amino acids. DNA for the CDR3: TGTGCCAGCGGCGGACTAGCGCGAGCCGAGCAGTACTTC. As protein: CASGGLARAEQYF.

This rearrangement joins TRBV28 to TRBJ2-1; TRBD2 might be the D (6 bases). V was shortened by 7 bases and J by 7 bases, with 14 bases between the two germline ends. From germline, CDR1 is MDHEN and CDR2 SYDVKM. The CDR3 runs 13 residues. CDR3 in amino acids: CASTAGSRNEQFF. In nucleotides, the CDR3 is TGTGCCAGCACGGCGGGATCACGGAATGAGCAGTTCTTC.

The chain recombines TRBV29-1 with TRBJ2-7, with 10 bases aligning to TRBD2. Germline CDR1 and CDR2: SQVTM and ANQGSEA. The V segment lost 3 bases and the J segment 5 bases; nucleotides outside the gene matches: 7. The CDR3 totals 14 residues. The CDR3 DNA reads TGCAGCGTTGACGCTAGCGGGAGTTCCCACGAGCAGTACTTC. It translates to CSVDASGSSHEQYF.

The chain employs TRBV4-2 and TRBJ1-2; 7 nucleotides match TRBD1. CDR1 is LGHNA, CDR2 YNFKEQ, per germline. The V segment lost 1 base and the J segment 4 bases; nucleotides outside the gene matches: 9. The CDR3 has 16 amino acids. CDR3 DNA: TGTGCCAGCAGCCAAGCACCCACAGGGGAAAGCTATGGCTACACCTTC. Its translation is CASSQAPTGESYGYTF.

This clonotype has more than one count but fewer than ten. The genes are TRBV27 and TRBJ2-1; 7 positions match TRBD1. This CDR3 comprises 15 residues. V lost 3 bases and J lost 4; bases outside the gene matches: 6. Germline V gives CDR1 MNHEY, CDR2 SMNVEV (reference sequence). Here the CDR3 reads CASSFGQGVYNEQFF. DNA for the CDR3: TGTGCCAGCAGTTTCGGGCAGGGGGTATACAATGAGCAGTTCTTC.

This chain joins TRBV18 and TRBJ2-6; no clear D. CDR1 and CDR2 (germline): KGHSH, LQKENI. This CDR3 is 15 amino acids long. V was cut by 6 bases and J by 2 bases, with 11 bases left in between. The DNA of the CDR3 is TGTGCCAGCTCTCCCTCCCCCCCTGGGGCCAACGTCCTGACTTTC. Its translation is CASSPSPPGANVLTF.

This chain links TRBV7-2 with TRBJ2-5; tentatively, D is TRBD2 (6 bases). The germline V gene has CDR1 SGHTA and CDR2 FQGNSA. The V end lost 6 bases, the J end lost 4 bases, and 18 bases lay between the germline ends. The CDR3 has 15 amino acids. The CDR3 reads CASRPVRGSGETQYF. CDR3 coding DNA: TGTGCCAGCAGACCTGTCCGGGGGTCAGGAGAGACCCAGTACTTC.

The chain employs TRBV10-3 and TRBJ2-2, with TRBD2 identical over 12 bases. After removal of 6 bases from V and 6 bases from J, the junction contained 5 bases not matched to a gene. The CDR3 length is 15 residues. Germline values: CDR1 ENHRY, CDR2 SYGVKD. CDR3 region: CAIRSSGRAAGELFF. The CDR3 bases are TGTGCCATCAGGTCTAGCGGGAGGGCCGCCGGGGAGCTGTTTTTT.

This clonotype came up a few times. This chain connects TRBV7-2 to TRBJ1-5; D perhaps matches TRBD1 (5 bases). The CDR3 runs 15 residues. V dropped 0 bases and J dropped 6 bases, with 12 bases sitting between them. CDR1 and CDR2 from the germline V gene are SGHTA and FQGNSA. The CDR3 bases are TGTGCCAGCAGCTTAGCGCCAGGGTCAGGTCAGCCCCAGCATTTT. Its translation: CASSLAPGSGQPQHF.

The chain joins TRBV5-1 to TRBJ1-1; D uncertain. The germline CDR1 and CDR2 sequences are SGHRS and YFSETQ. This CDR3 is 14 amino acids long. V was trimmed by 0 bases and J by 3 bases, leaving 9 bases between them. The CDR3 spells CASSLERGYTEAFF. The CDR3 nucleotides are TGCGCCAGCAGCTTGGAGCGGGGTTACACTGAAGCTTTCTTT. Full variable domain (remainder filled in from reference TRBV5-1 and TRBJ1-1): KAGVTQTPRYLIKTRGQQVTLSCSPISGHRSVSWYQQTPGQGLQFLFEYFSETQRNKGNFPGRFSGRQFSNSRSEMNVSTLELGDSALYLCASSLERGYTEAFFGQGTRLTVV.

A few counts support this clonotype. The chain employs TRBV5-1 and TRBJ2-1; no clear D gene. CDR3 length: 15 amino acids. The V gene lost 0 bases and the J gene lost 8 bases, with 15 bases spanning the gap. CDR1 is SGHRS, CDR2 YFSETQ, per germline. The CDR3 coding sequence is TGCGCCAGCAGCTTGGAATGGGGTGGATTGGATGAGCAGTTCTTC. It yields the protein CASSLEWGGLDEQFF.

This clonotype has only a few counts. J is TRBJ1-2 and V is TRBV9, with TRBD1 matching 8 bases. The germline gives CDR1 SGDLS, CDR2 YYNGEE. The CDR3 sequence is 14 residues long. The trim removed 5 bases at V and 4 bases at J, leaving 7 bases unmatched. CDR3 region: CASREIGQGYGYTF. In DNA, the CDR3 is TGTGCCAGCAGGGAGATCGGACAGGGCTATGGCTACACCTTC.

This clonotype was found a few times. V is TRBV7-6 and J is TRBJ2-1; D possibly corresponds to TRBD2 (7 bases). CDR1 SGHVS and CDR2 FNYEAQ come from the germline V gene. Trimming pared 5 bases from V and 7 bases from J, leaving 9 bases between. There are 12 residues in the CDR3. The CDR3 region has the DNA TGTGCCAGCAGCAAGGGGGGGAATGAGCAGTTCTTC. Its translation: CASSKGGNEQFF.

This clonotype was observed a handful of times. The chain has TRBV6-2 or TRBV6-3 and TRBJ2-7; TRBD2 aligns across 7 bases. Germline V gene lookup returns CDR1 MNHEY and CDR2 SVGEGT. This CDR3 comprises 17 residues. V shed 2 bases, J shed 1 base, and the junction held 11 bases outside the gene matches. CDR3 in amino acids: CASSYPLAEPRSYEQYF. Written as DNA, the CDR3 is TGTGCCAGCAGTTACCCGCTAGCGGAGCCTCGATCCTACGAGCAGTACTTC.

This clonotype has at least ten counts. The chain combines TRBV12-3 or TRBV12-4 with TRBJ1-1; a possible D gene is TRBD1 (6 bases). The V gene lost 5 bases and the J gene lost 5 bases, with 12 bases spanning the gap. The CDR3 runs 13 residues. DNA of the CDR3: TGTGCCAGCAGTCTACAGGGTCGGACTGAAGCTTTCTTT. Translated: CASSLQGRTEAFF.